A single sample gave rise to the 19 T cell receptor beta chains below, sequenced in a study of blood T cell repertoires in COVID-19. Here immunoSEQ multiplex PCR was the method, and the copy in TCRdb shows in-frame clones only, minus some. The table lists more than 200,000 clones, approximately 89% of them singletons. Sequences were obtained from peripheral blood. These receptor sequences come from a woman younger than 45 with COVID-19, enrolled during active disease.

This chain joins TRBV24-1 and TRBJ2-3, with no clear D. This CDR3 has 16 residues. Germline V gene data show CDR1 as KGHDR and CDR2 as SFDVKD. V lost 0 bases and J 4 bases, leaving 13 bases between the germline ends. The CDR3 nucleotides read TGTGCCACCAGTGATTTGGGCCTTCTGAGCGCAGATACGCAGTATTTT. It encodes CATSDLGLLSADTQYF.

The chain has TRBV14 and TRBJ2-1; D possibly corresponds to TRBD2 (6 bases). CDR1 is SGHDN, CDR2 FVKESK, per germline. The CDR3 is 15 residues long. Trimming stripped 6 bases from V and 7 bases from J, with 19 bases between. CDR3 region: CASRLATGAENEQFF. CDR3 sequence (DNA): TGTGCCAGCAGACTGGCTACGGGAGCGGAGAATGAGCAGTTCTTC.

The chain recombines TRBV9 with TRBJ1-2; the match to TRBD1 covers 7 bases. The CDR3 totals 15 residues. The V segment lost 6 bases and the J segment 2 bases; nucleotides outside the gene matches: 10. Germline CDR1 SGDLS, CDR2 YYNGEE. In DNA, the CDR3 is TGTGCCAGCACACAAAACGCGGGACAGAACTATGGCTACACCTTC. Translated: CASTQNAGQNYGYTF.

The V gene is TRBV2, the J gene TRBJ1-6; D unclear. Germline values: CDR1 SNHLY, CDR2 FYNNEI. The CDR3 loop spans 17 amino acids. V was trimmed by 1 base and J by 4 bases, leaving 14 bases between them. Here the CDR3 DNA reads TGTGCCAGCAGTGAAGGTTCTTTCGGCGGGTATAATTCACCCCTCCACTTT. It is translated as CASSEGSFGGYNSPLHF. Together with reference TRBV2 and TRBJ1-6, the CDR3 gives the full variable domain: EPEVTQTPSHQVTQMGQEVILRCVPISNHLYFYWYRQILGQKVEFLVSFYNNEISEKSEIFDDQFSVERPDGSNFTLKIRSTKLEDSAMYFCASSEGSFGGYNSPLHFGNGTRLTVT.

This sequence joins TRBV6-2 or TRBV6-3 and TRBJ2-7, with D possibly matching TRBD1 (6 bases). The CDR3 totals 13 residues. The germline V gene encodes CDR1 MNHEY and CDR2 SVGEGT. Deletions cut 4 bases from V and 3 bases from J, with 10 bases between. CDR3 nucleotide sequence: TGTGCCAGCAGTTTTGACAGGCGCTACGAGCAGTACGTC. Amino acid sequence: CASSFDRRYEQYV.

This chain connects TRBV5-1 to TRBJ2-7, with D hard to call. CDR1 and CDR2 from the germline V gene are SGHRS and YFSETQ. There are 14 residues in the CDR3. Trimming cost V 4 bases and J 3 bases, with 14 bases left between them. The CDR3 is CASSLEPAVYEQYF. CDR3 bases: TGCGCCAGCAGCCTTGAACCCGCGGTCTACGAGCAGTACTTC.

This chain connects TRBV7-5 to TRBJ1-5; TRBD1 is taken as the D call from the table, unchecked against the DNA. TRBV7-5 constitutes a pseudogene. The CDR3 is made up of 14 amino acids. CDR3 protein: CARSLAGGNQPQHF. In nucleotides, the CDR3 is TGTGCCAGAAGCTTAGCAGGGGGCAATCAGCCCCAGCATTTT.

V gene TRBV14 combines with J gene TRBJ2-7; no firm D call. This CDR3 is built from 15 residues. The V gene's germline CDR1 is SGHDN and CDR2 FVKESK. Trimming cost V 1 base and J 5 bases, with 15 bases left between them. The CDR3 DNA is TGTGCCAGCAGCCAAGCTACCCCCGGTCGCGACGAGCAGTACGTC. This encodes CASSQATPGRDEQYV.

The V gene is TRBV21-1, the J gene TRBJ2-6; the table calls TRBD2, which could not be checked here. TRBV21-1 is deemed a pseudogene. This CDR3 comprises 20 residues. As DNA, the CDR3 is TGTGCCAGCAGCAAAGGTCAGCGGGGGGGTCCAAGCTCTGGGGCCAACGTCCTGACTTTC. Protein sequence: CASSKGQRGGPSSGANVLTF.

The V call is TRBV7-9, the J call TRBJ1-4, with 8 bases aligning to TRBD1. CDR3 length: 16 amino acids. V trimming: 4 bases; J trimming: 5 bases; junction bases outside the gene matches: 9. Germline CDR1 is SEHNR and CDR2 is FQNEAQ (reference sequence). CDR3 amino acids: CASSYTGGASNEKLFF. The CDR3 DNA reads as TGTGCCAGCAGCTACACAGGGGGTGCCTCGAATGAAAAACTGTTTTTT.

The J gene is TRBJ1-4, the V gene TRBV7-9; 9 bases line up with TRBD1. The CDR3 loop spans 14 amino acids. Germline CDR1 and CDR2: SEHNR and FQNEAQ (reference sequence). V trimming: 5 bases; J trimming: 5 bases; junction bases outside the gene matches: 3. The CDR3 DNA reads TGTGCCAGCAGCCGGGGGACAGGGAATGAAAAACTGTTTTTT. It specifies CASSRGTGNEKLFF.

CDR3 DNA sequence: TGTGCCAGCAACAGGGAAGGCAATCAGCCCCAGCATTTT. Translating it yields CASNREGNQPQHF. V usage is TRBV6-5 and J usage is TRBJ1-5; the D gene is possibly TRBD1 (6 bases). Germline V CDR1 and CDR2: MNHEY, SVGAGI. The length of the CDR3 is 13 residues. Trimming left V 7 bases short and J 2 bases short, with 9 bases between.

The chain employs TRBV7-9 and TRBJ1-1; D is undetermined. The germline V gene has CDR1 SEHNR and CDR2 FQNEAQ (reference sequence). V was clipped by 6 bases and J by 5 bases, with 16 bases between them. The CDR3 is 14 residues long. The CDR3 sequence: CASRESEGRTEAFF. The CDR3 DNA follows: TGTGCCAGCAGGGAATCGGAGGGAAGGACTGAAGCTTTCTTT.

The chain is built from TRBV5-1 and TRBJ2-7; TRBD1 might be the D (5 bases). CDR1 SGHRS and CDR2 YFSETQ come from the germline V gene. The CDR3 has 15 residues. Trimming left V 3 bases short and J 3 bases short, with 16 bases between. CDR3 nucleotide sequence: TGCGCCAGCAGCTCCCAAGCCGGACAAGGCTACGAGCAGTACTTC. The encoded protein is CASSSQAGQGYEQYF.

This chain uses TRBV20-1 with TRBJ2-1, with 7 bases aligning to TRBD2. The germline V gene has CDR1 DFQATT and CDR2 SNEGSKA (reference sequence). V lost 3 bases to trimming and J lost 9 bases; unmatched junction nucleotides: 8. The CDR3 contains 13 residues. The CDR3 protein is CSASGTKFGEQFF. The CDR3 nucleotides are TGCAGTGCTAGTGGGACTAAATTTGGTGAGCAGTTCTTC.

This clone has just one count. The V gene is TRBV30, the J gene TRBJ2-3; tentatively, D is TRBD2 (6 bases). Germline V gene data show CDR1 as GTSNPN and CDR2 as SVGIG (reference sequence). The CDR3 runs 16 residues. Trimming took off 0 bases at V and 2 bases at J, with 15 bases between the two ends. CDR3 sequence reads: CAWSVGGTFFTDTQYF. The CDR3 nucleotides are TGTGCCTGGAGTGTTGGGGGGACTTTCTTCACAGATACGCAGTATTTT.

Regarding this clone: One end of the junction fails to match germline, which may point to a read error. V usage is TRBV7-7 and J usage is TRBJ2-5; D may be TRBD1 (6 bases). The CDR3 covers 16 residues. The germline V gene encodes CDR1 SSHAT and CDR2 FNYEAQ (reference sequence). DNA for the CDR3: TGTGCTAGCAGCCCCAGGACAGCCCCTCATTTAGAGACCCAGTACTTC. Translation: CASSPRTAPHLETQYF.

The chain couples TRBV7-9 to TRBJ2-3; 9 nucleotides align to TRBD2. CDR3 length: 15 amino acids. The germline gives CDR1 SEHNR, CDR2 FQNEAQ (reference sequence). After removal of 2 bases from V and 5 bases from J, the junction contained 5 bases not matched to a gene. Here the CDR3 reads CASSLPSGRIDTQYF. DNA for the CDR3: TGTGCCAGCAGCTTACCGAGCGGGAGGATAGATACGCAGTATTTT.

This clone has just a few counts. J is TRBJ1-6 and V is TRBV5-4; 7 bases are a match to TRBD1. Germline CDR1 SGHNT, CDR2 YYREEE (reference sequence). The CDR3 has 19 amino acids. After removal of 1 base from V and 7 bases from J, the junction contained 17 bases not matched to a gene. The CDR3 reads CASSLMSGTATLANSPLHF. The CDR3 nucleotides are TGTGCCAGCAGCTTGATGTCCGGGACAGCAACCTTAGCAAATTCACCCCTCCACTTT.